The T cell receptor (beta chain) under discussion was sequenced for a study of T-cell memory formation after mild COVID-19. This clonotype was recorded many times. The antigen is undetermined. The CDR3 totals 15 residues. The V gene lost 3 bases and the J gene lost 5 bases, with 15 bases spanning the gap. Per the germline V gene, CDR1 is SGHRS and CDR2 is YFSETQ. Whole-study findings and limits: Clones that got smaller from day 15 to 85 had even CD4/CD8, while clones growing later tipped toward CD4+. CD4+ contracting clones were found mainly in CM and EM, and CD8+ ones in EMRA.

From 5'RACE with constant-segment primers came TCR alpha and TCR beta cDNA libraries that carried sample barcodes and UMIs. MiXCR, run by TCRdb on the 5' RACE reads, gives a single entry per CDR3 protein. The data show about 440,000 distinct CDR3 sequences, roughly 20% seen once. The TCR sequence derives from an adult woman who had mild COVID-19 (a few samples of this study predate the infection). Cell type and time point are not known. This chain joins TRBV5-1 and TRBJ1-5, with TRBD1 as a possible D gene (6 bases). Sequencing used PBMCs or a T cell subset sorted from them (not recorded which). The CDR3 region has the DNA TGCGCCAGCAGCTCGGAGGGGGGTCCTCATCAGCCCCAGCATTTT. Protein: CASSSEGGPHQPQHF.